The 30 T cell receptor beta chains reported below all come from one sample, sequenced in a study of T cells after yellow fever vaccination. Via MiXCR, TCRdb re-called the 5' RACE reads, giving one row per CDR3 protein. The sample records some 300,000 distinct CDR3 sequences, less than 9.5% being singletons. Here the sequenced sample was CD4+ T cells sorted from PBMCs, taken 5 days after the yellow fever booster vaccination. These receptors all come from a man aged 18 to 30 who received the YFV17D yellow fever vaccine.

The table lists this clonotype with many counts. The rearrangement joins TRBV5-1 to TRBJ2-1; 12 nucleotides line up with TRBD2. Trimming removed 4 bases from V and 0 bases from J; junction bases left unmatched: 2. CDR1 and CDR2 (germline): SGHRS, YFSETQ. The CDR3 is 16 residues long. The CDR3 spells CASSPSGGDSYNEQFF. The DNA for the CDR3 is TGCGCCAGCAGCCCTAGCGGGGGGGACTCCTACAATGAGCAGTTCTTC.

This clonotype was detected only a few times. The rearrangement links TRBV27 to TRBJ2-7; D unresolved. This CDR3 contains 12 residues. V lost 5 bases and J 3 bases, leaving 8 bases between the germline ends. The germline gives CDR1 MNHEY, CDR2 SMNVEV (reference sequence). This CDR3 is CASSDKLYEQYV. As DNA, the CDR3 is TGTGCCAGCAGTGACAAACTCTACGAGCAGTACGTC.

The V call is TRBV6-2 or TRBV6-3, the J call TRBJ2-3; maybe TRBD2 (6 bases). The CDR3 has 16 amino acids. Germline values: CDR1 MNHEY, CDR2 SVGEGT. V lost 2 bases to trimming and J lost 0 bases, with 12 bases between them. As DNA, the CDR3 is TGTGCCAGCAGTTACGGGACTTTGACTAGCACAGATACGCAGTATTTT. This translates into CASSYGTLTSTDTQYF.

The CDR3 loop reads CASSTRDRYTDTQYF. CDR3 bases: TGCGCCAGCAGCACGCGGGACAGATACACAGATACGCAGTATTTT. This chain uses TRBV5-1 with TRBJ2-3; D is possibly TRBD1 (7 bases). The CDR3 loop spans 15 amino acids. Germline V gene sequence: CDR1 SGHRS, CDR2 YFSETQ. Deletions cut 4 bases from V and 2 bases from J, with 14 bases between.

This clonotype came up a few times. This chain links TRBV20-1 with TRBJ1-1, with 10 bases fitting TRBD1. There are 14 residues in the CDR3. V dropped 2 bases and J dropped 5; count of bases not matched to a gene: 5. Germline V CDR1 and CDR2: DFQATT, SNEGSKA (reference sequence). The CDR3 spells CSARLGTGDTEAFF. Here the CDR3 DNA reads TGCAGTGCTAGACTAGGGACAGGGGATACTGAAGCTTTCTTT.

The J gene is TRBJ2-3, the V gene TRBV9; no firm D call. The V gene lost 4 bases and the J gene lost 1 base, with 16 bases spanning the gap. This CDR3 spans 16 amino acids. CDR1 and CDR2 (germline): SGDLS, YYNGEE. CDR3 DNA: TGTGCCAGCAGCCCCCAAGTCCCTACCCGCACAGATACGCAGTATTTT. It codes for CASSPQVPTRTDTQYF. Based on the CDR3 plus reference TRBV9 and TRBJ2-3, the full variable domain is DSGVTQTPKHLITATGQRVTLRCSPRSGDLSVYWYQQSLDQGLQFLIQYYNGEERAKGNILERFSAQQFPDLHSELNLSSLELGDSALYFCASSPQVPTRTDTQYFGPGTRLTVL.

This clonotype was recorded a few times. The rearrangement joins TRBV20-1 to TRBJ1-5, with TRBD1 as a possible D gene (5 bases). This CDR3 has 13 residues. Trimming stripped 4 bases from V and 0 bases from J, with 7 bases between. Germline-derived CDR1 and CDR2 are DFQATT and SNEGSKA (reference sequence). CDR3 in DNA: TGCAGTGCTACGGGGGATAGCAATCAGCCCCAGCATTTT. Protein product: CSATGDSNQPQHF.

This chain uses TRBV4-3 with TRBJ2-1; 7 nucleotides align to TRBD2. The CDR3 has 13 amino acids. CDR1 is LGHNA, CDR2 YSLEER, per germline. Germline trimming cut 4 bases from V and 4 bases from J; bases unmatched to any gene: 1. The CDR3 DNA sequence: TGCGCCAGCAGCCGGGGGGGGTACAATGAGCAGTTCTTC. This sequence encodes CASSRGGYNEQFF.

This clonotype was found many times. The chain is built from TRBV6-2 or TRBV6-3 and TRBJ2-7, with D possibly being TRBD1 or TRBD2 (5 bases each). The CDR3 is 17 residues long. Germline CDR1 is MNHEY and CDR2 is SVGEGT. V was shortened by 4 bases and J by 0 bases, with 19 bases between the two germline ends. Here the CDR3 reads CASSSMSGTASSYEQYF. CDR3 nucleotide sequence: TGTGCCAGCAGTTCGATGTCAGGGACGGCGAGCTCCTACGAGCAGTACTTC.

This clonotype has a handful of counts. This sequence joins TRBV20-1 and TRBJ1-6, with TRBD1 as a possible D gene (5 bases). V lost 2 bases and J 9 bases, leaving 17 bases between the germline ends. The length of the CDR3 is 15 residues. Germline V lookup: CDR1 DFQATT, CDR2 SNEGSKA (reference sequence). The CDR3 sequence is CSARLSGGGGSPLHF. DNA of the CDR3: TGCAGTGCTAGACTGTCGGGAGGTGGGGGTTCACCCCTCCACTTT.

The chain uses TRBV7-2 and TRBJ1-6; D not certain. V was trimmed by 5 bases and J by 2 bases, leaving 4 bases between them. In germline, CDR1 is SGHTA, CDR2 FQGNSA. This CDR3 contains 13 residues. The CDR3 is CASSATYNSPLHF. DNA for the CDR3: TGTGCCAGCAGCGCCACCTATAATTCACCCCTCCACTTT.

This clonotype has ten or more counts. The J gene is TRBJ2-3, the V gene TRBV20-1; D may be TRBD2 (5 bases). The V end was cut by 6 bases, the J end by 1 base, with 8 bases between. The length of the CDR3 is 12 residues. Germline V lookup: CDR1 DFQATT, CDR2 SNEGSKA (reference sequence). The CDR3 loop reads CSAPEGTDTQYF. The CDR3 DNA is TGCAGTGCCCCGGAGGGCACAGATACGCAGTATTTT.

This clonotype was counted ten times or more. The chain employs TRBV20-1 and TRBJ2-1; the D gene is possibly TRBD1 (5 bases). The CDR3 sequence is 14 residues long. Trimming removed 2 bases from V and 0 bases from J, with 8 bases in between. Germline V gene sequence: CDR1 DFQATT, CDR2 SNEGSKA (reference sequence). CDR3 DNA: TGCAGTGCTAGACAGGGAATCTCCTACAATGAGCAGTTCTTC. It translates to CSARQGISYNEQFF.

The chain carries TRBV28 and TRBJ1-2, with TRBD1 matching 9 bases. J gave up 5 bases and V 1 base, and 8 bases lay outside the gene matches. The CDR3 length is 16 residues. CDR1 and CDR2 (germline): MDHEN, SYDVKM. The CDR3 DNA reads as TGTGCCAGCAGTTTATTTGGCTCGGGACAGGGATATGGCTACACCTTC. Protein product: CASSLFGSGQGYGYTF.

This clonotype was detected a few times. CDR3 nucleotides: TGTGCCAGCACGTCCGGGAAGGGGGCGAGCACAGATACGCAGTATTTT. Translated, it gives CASTSGKGASTDTQYF. This chain joins TRBV6-1 and TRBJ2-3; 7 bases align to TRBD1. The V and J ends lost 7 bases and 0 bases, in that order; junction bases with no gene match: 10. This CDR3 spans 16 amino acids. CDR1 is MNHNS, CDR2 SASEGT, per germline.

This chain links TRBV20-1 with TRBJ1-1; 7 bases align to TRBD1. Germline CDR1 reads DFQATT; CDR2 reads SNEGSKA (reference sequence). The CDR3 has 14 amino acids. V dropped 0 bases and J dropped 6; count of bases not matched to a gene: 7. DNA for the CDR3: TGCAGTGCTAGAGATCGACAGGGTTTCCCTGAAGCTTTCTTT. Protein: CSARDRQGFPEAFF.

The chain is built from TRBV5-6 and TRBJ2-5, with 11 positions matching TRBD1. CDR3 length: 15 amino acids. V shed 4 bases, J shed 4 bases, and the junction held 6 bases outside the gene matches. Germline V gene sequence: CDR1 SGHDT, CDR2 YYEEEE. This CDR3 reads CASSRDRGLGETQYF. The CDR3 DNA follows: TGTGCCAGCAGCCGGGACAGGGGGTTAGGAGAGACCCAGTACTTC.

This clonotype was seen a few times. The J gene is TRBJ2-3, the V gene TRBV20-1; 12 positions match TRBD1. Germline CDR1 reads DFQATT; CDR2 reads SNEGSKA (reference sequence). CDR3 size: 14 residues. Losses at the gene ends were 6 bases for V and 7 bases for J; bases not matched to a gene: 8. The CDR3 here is CSAPGQGAWNTQYF. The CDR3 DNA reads TGCAGTGCACCGGGACAGGGGGCTTGGAATACGCAGTATTTT.

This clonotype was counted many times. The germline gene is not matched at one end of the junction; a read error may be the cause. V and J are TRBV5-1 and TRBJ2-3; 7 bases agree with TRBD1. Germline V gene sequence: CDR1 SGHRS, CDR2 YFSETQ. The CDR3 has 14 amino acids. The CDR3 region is CASSPGQGTDTQYF. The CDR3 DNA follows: TGTGCCAGCAGCCCCGGACAGGGCACAGATACGCAGTATTTT. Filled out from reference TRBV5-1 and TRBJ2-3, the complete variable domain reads KAGVTQTPRYLIKTRGQQVTLSCSPISGHRSVSWYQQTPGQGLQFLFEYFSETQRNKGNFPGRFSGRQFSNSRSEMNVSTLELGDSALYLCASSPGQGTDTQYFGPGTRLTVL.

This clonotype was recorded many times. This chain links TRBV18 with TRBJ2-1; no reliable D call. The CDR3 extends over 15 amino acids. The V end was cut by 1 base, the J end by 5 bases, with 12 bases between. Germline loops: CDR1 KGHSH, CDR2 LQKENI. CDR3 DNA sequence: TGTGCCAGCTCACCACAAGTGGGCCGCGACAATGAGCAGTTCTTC. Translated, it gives CASSPQVGRDNEQFF.

CDR3 residues: CSASYLGNEQYV. The CDR3 DNA sequence: TGCAGTGCTAGTTATCTTGGGAACGAGCAGTACGTC. V and J are TRBV20-1 and TRBJ2-7; D unresolved. V shed 3 bases and J shed 5 bases, with 11 bases lying between them. CDR1 is DFQATT and CDR2 is SNEGSKA in the germline V gene (reference sequence). This CDR3 contains 12 residues.

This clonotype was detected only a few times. The CDR3 loop is CASSLQTGPAGGELFF. The CDR3 DNA sequence: TGTGCCAGCAGCTTGCAAACAGGTCCAGCGGGCGGGGAGCTGTTTTTT. The genes are TRBV5-4 and TRBJ2-2; D may be TRBD2 (6 bases). CDR3 size: 16 residues. V was pared by 1 base and J by 7 bases, with 17 bases between. Germline V gene data show CDR1 as SGHNT and CDR2 as YYREEE (reference sequence). The full variable domain, completed using reference TRBV5-4 and TRBJ2-2, is ETGVTQSPTHLIKTRGQQVTLRCSSQSGHNTVSWYQQALGQGPQFIFQYYREEENGRGNFPPRFSGLQFPNYSSELNVNALELDDSALYLCASSLQTGPAGGELFFGEGSRLTVL.

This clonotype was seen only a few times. The CDR3 protein is CASRFSRESNTEAFF. The CDR3, as DNA: TGTGCCAGCAGATTCAGCCGAGAATCGAACACTGAAGCTTTCTTT. This sequence joins TRBV2 and TRBJ1-1; D call uncertain. V lost 6 bases to trimming and J lost 1 base, with 15 bases between them. The CDR3 runs to 15 residues. CDR1 and CDR2 from the germline V gene are SNHLY and FYNNEI.

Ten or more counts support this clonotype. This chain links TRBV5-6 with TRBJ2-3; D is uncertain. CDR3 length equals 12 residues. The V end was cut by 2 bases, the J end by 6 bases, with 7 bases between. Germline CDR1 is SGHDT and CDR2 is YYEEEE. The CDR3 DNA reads TGTGCCAGCAGCTTATTTGACGATACGCAGTATTTT. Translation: CASSLFDDTQYF.

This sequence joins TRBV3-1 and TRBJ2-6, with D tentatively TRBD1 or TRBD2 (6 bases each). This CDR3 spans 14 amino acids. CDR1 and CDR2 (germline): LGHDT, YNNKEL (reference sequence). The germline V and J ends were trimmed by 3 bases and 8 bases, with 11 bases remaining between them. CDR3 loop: CASSQGGSTNVLTF. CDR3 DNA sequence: TGTGCCAGCAGCCAGGGGGGCTCGACCAACGTCCTGACTTTC. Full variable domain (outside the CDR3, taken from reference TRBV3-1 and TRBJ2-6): DTAVSQTPKYLVTQMGNDKSIKCEQNLGHDTMYWYKQDSKKFLKIMFSYNNKELIINETVPNRFSPKSPDKAHLNLHINSLELGDSAVYFCASSQGGSTNVLTFGAGSRLTVL.

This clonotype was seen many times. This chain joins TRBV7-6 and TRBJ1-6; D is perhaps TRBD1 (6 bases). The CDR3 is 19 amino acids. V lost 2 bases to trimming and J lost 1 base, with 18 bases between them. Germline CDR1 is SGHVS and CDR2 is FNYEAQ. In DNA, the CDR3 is TGTGCCAGCAGCTTAAAGTCGCAGGGGCTGAGGTCCTATAATTCACCCCTCCACTTT. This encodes CASSLKSQGLRSYNSPLHF.

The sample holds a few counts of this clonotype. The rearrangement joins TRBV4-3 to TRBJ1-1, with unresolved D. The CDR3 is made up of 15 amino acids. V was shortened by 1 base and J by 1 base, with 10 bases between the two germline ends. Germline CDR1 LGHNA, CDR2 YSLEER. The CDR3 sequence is CASSQAFKTNTEAFF. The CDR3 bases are TGCGCCAGCAGCCAAGCCTTTAAAACGAACACTGAAGCTTTCTTT.

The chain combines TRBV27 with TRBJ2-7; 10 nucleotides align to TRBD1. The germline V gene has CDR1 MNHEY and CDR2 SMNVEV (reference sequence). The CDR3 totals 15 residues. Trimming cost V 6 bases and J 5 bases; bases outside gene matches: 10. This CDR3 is CASRRGQGPTDEQYF. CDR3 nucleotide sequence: TGTGCCAGCAGGCGGGGACAGGGGCCGACGGACGAGCAGTACTTC.

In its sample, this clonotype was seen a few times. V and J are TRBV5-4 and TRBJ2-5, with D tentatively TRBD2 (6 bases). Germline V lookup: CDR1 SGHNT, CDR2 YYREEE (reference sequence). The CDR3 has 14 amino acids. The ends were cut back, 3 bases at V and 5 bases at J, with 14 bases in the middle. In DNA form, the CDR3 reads TGTGCCAGCAGCTGGGGTGGGGGGTCGGAGACCCAGTACTTC. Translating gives CASSWGGGSETQYF. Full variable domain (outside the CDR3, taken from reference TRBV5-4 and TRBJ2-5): ETGVTQSPTHLIKTRGQQVTLRCSSQSGHNTVSWYQQALGQGPQFIFQYYREEENGRGNFPPRFSGLQFPNYSSELNVNALELDDSALYLCASSWGGGSETQYFGPGTRLLVL.

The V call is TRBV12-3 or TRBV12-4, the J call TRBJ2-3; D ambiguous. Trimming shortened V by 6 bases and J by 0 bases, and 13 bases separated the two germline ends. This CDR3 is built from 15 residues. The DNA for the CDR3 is TGTGCCAGCAGCCGTGAGACTTACAGCACAGATACGCAGTATTTT. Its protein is CASSRETYSTDTQYF.